These 10 T cell receptor beta chains were sequenced from one sample in a study of shared T cell receptors in the human thymus. Clones were sequenced by immunoSEQ multiplex PCR, and TCRdb holds only the in-frame ones, with some missing. The sample has hundreds of thousands of clones; approximately 87% are singletons. These same records also appear under a second study, on human thymus T cells.

Material: thymocytes. The source of these receptors is a boy less than two years old with a congenital heart defect.

V is TRBV6-5 and J is TRBJ1-4, with 7 bases fitting TRBD1. The CDR3 has 14 residues. Germline V gives CDR1 MNHEY, CDR2 SVGAGI. V gave up 4 bases and J gave up 3 bases; unmatched junction bases: 2. CDR3 in DNA: TGTGCCAGCAGTTCCGGGACAGCTAATGAAAAACTGTTTTTT. Translation: CASSSGTANEKLFF.

Of note for this clone: No conserved phenylalanine or tryptophan ends this CDR3, so it is likely a read error. The limits of the CDR3 on the DNA are not certain, so only TCRdb's listed CDR3 is given. This sequence joins TRBV18 and TRBJ2-7; the table's D call, TRBD2, has no DNA check behind it. The V gene's germline CDR1 is KGHSH and CDR2 LQKENI. The CDR3 has 12 residues if both end residues are counted. CDR3 protein: CASSPTGRPLFL.

The chain employs TRBV7-2 and TRBJ2-3, with TRBD1 as a possible D gene (6 bases). The CDR3 extends over 16 amino acids. The V end was cut by 3 bases, the J end by 0 bases, with 13 bases between. Germline CDR1 and CDR2: SGHTA and FQGNSA. Here the CDR3 DNA reads TGTGCCAGCAGCTTGCGGTGGGACACTAGCACAGATACGCAGTATTTT. This gives the protein CASSLRWDTSTDTQYF.

This clone showed up just once. The rearrangement uses TRBV6-6 and TRBJ2-7; 7 bases line up with TRBD2. V shed 6 bases and J 0 bases; nucleotides not matched to a gene: 5. Germline V gene lookup returns CDR1 MNHNY and CDR2 SVGAGI (reference sequence). The CDR3 is 14 amino acids. The DNA for the CDR3 is TGTGCCAGCAGGCAGGGACTAAGCTCCTACGAGCAGTACTTC. Its protein product is CASRQGLSSYEQYF.

The chain employs TRBV19 and TRBJ2-5; 14 bases match TRBD2. Germline assignment: CDR1 LNHDA and CDR2 SQIVND (reference sequence). Trimming took 1 base from V and 4 from J; bases not matched to a gene: 2. The length of the CDR3 is 16 residues. CDR3 in DNA: TGTGCCAGTAGTATAGGGGGACTAGCGGGAGCAGAGACCCAGTACTTC. Protein: CASSIGGLAGAETQYF.

This clone was recorded a few times. The chain uses TRBV23-1 and TRBJ1-2; 7 positions agree with TRBD1. TRBV23-1 is assigned to the ORF class and has an uncertain function. The CDR3 has 14 amino acids. Losses at the gene ends were 0 bases for V and 6 bases for J; bases not matched to a gene: 4. The CDR3 reads CASSQSRGADGYTF. CDR3 in DNA: TGCGCCAGCAGTCAATCCAGGGGGGCTGATGGCTACACCTTC.

The rearrangement joins TRBV11-2 to TRBJ1-2; a possible D gene is TRBD1 (6 bases). The CDR3 consists of 14 residues. V dropped 2 bases and J dropped 4 bases, with 11 bases sitting between them. Germline CDR1 reads SGHAT; CDR2 reads FQNNGV. Here the CDR3 reads CASSLPTGFYGYTF. The CDR3 region has the DNA TGTGCCAGCAGCTTACCTACAGGGTTCTATGGCTACACCTTC.

This clone showed up just once. The chain recombines TRBV2 with TRBJ2-7, with TRBD2 identical over 10 bases. CDR3 size: 15 residues. Germline V gives CDR1 SNHLY, CDR2 FYNNEI. Unmatched junction bases numbered 8, after V lost 5 bases and J lost 4 bases. The DNA of the CDR3 is TGTGCCAGCAGTACCCTAGCGGGGGCGGGTTACGAGCAGTACTTC. The encoded protein is CASSTLAGAGYEQYF.

The rearrangement joins TRBV5-1 to TRBJ2-5; TRBD2 matches at 7 bases. The CDR3 loop spans 16 amino acids. Germline CDR1 reads SGHRS; CDR2 reads YFSETQ. The V segment lost 0 bases and the J segment 5 bases; nucleotides outside the gene matches: 10. The CDR3 protein is CASSLGAERREETQYF. The CDR3 bases are TGCGCCAGCAGCTTGGGGGCCGAGCGGCGGGAGGAGACCCAGTACTTC. The full variable domain, completed using reference TRBV5-1 and TRBJ2-5, is KAGVTQTPRYLIKTRGQQVTLSCSPISGHRSVSWYQQTPGQGLQFLFEYFSETQRNKGNFPGRFSGRQFSNSRSEMNVSTLELGDSALYLCASSLGAERREETQYFGPGTRLLVL.

The genes are TRBV29-1 and TRBJ2-3; 7 bases map to TRBD1. The length of the CDR3 is 15 residues. V shed 0 bases, J shed 0 bases, and the junction held 3 bases outside the gene matches. Germline lookup yields CDR1 SQVTM and CDR2 ANQGSEA. CDR3 sequence reads: CSVEDHRGSTDTQYF. The CDR3 DNA reads as TGCAGCGTTGAAGACCACAGGGGTAGCACAGATACGCAGTATTTT.